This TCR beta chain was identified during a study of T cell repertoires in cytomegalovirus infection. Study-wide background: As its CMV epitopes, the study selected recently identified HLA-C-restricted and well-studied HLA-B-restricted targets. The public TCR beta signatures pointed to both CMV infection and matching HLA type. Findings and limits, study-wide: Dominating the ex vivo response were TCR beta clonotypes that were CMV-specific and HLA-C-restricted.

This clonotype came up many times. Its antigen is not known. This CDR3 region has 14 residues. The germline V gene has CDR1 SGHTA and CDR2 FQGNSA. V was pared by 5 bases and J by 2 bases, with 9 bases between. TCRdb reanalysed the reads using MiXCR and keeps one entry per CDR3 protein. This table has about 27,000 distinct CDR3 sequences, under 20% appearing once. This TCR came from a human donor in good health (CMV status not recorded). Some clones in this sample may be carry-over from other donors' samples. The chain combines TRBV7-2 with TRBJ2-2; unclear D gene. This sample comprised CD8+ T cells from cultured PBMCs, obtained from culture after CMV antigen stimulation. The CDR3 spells CASSVNYNTGELFF. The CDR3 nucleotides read TGTGCCAGCAGCGTCAACTATAACACCGGGGAGCTGTTTTTT. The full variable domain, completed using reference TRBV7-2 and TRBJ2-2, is GAGVSQSPSNKVTEKGKDVELRCDPISGHTALYWYRQSLGQGLEFLIYFQGNSAPDKSGLPSDRFSAERTGGSVSTLTIQRTQQEDSAVYLCASSVNYNTGELFFGEGSRLTVL.